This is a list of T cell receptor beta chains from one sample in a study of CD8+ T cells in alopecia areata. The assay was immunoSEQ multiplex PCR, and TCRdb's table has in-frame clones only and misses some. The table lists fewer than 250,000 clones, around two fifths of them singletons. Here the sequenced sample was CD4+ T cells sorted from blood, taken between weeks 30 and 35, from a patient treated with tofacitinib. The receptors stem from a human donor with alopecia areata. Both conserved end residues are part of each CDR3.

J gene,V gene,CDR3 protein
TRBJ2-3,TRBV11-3,CASSSVAGGSTDTQYF
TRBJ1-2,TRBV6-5,CASSYNRGDGYTF
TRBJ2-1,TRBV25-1,CASSEKRGGLNNEQFF
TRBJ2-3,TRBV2,CASRTIAGAPPDTQYF
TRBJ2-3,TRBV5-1,CASRGGQSTDTQYF
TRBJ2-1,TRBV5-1,CASSSTGGSYNEQFF
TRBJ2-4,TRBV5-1,CASGSDGKNIQYF
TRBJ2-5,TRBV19,CASSNDRQETQYF
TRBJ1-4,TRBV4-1,CASSHPYEKLFF
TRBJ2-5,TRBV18,CASSPGTLRETQYF
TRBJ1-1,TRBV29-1,CSVTRQANTEAFF
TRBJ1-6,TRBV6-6,CASSGPGQGFSPLHF
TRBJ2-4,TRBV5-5,CASSSGRAKNIQYF
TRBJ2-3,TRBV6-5,CASSYTGGRSDTQYF
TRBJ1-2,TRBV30,CAWSLNNRALYGYTF
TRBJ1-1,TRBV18,CASYNNRETEAFF
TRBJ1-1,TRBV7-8,CASSYTSSTEAFF
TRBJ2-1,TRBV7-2,CASSLRTVNEQFF
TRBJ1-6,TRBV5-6,CASSLPGQGAFLPLHF
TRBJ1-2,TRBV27,CASSSPSHRDRRANYGYTF
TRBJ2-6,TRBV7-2,CASSLVVAGANVLTF
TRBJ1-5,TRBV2,CASSGDYNQPQHF
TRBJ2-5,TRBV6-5,CASSTTGGGKETQYF
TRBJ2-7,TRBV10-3,CAIRDGTSGSVYEQYF
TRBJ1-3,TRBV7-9,CASSPHRGNSGNTIYF
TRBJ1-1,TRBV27,CASSPQGSNTEAFF
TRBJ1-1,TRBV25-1,CASSPSTGNTEAFF
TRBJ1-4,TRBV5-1,CASSLGRDEKLFF
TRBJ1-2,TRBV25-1,CASSTGAYYGYTF
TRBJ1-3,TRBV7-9,CASTKPGQGISGNTIYF
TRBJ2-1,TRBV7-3,CASSLQGYNEQFF
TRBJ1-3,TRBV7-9,CASSPTRTGRSGNTIYF
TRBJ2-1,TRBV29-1,CSVNPKQGPGNEQFF
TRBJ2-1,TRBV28,CASSVGDRDYNEQFF
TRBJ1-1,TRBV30,CAWGLDSTNTEAFF
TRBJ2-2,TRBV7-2,CASSYYPRGNTGELFF
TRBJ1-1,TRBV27,CASRGHTNTEAFF
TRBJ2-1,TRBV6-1,CASLLGGGNNEQFF
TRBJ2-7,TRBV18,CASSGQENPYEQYF
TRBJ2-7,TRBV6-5,CASSAGGTGRNEQYF
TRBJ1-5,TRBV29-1,CSVGVGGGSNQPQHF
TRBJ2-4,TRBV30,CAWSVQSDRGQYF
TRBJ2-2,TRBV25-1,CASRAHGTANTGELFF
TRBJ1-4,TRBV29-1,CSVEVGTLEKLFF
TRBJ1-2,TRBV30,CAWSQNSRHYGYTF